This is a list of T cell receptor beta chains from one sample in a study of blood T cell repertoires in COVID-19. Using immunoSEQ multiplex PCR, the repertoire was profiled, and TCRdb retains in-frame clones only, with some absent. The table has 35,000 to 55,000 clones, about 92% seen once. The sample comprised peripheral blood. The receptors were gathered from a man between 65 and 85 years old with active COVID-19. The CDR3 runs from the conserved cysteine through the conserved F or W. The D gene is left open where the match is weak. Size is omitted from some rows. Given values are once, few, many or a class for expanded clones.

TRBD1	TRBV2	few	TRBJ1-5	TGTGCCAGCAGCGATGGACAGGGGGCCGTTCAGCCCCAGCATTTT	CASSDGQGAVQPQHF
TRBD2	TRBV7-2	-	TRBJ2-1	TGTGCCAGCAGCTTATGGACTAGCGGGGAGCAGTTCTTC	CASSLWTSGEQFF
-	TRBV7-8	-	TRBJ2-3	TGTGCCAGCAGCCGTCGAGCCCGGGACTCCATAACAGATACGCAGTATTTT	CASSRRARDSITDTQYF
-	TRBV30	-	TRBJ1-2	TGTGCCTGGAGTGCCGGGACTGTCCATGGCTACACCTTC	CAWSAGTVHGYTF
TRBD2	TRBV2	-	TRBJ2-2	TGTGCCAGCAGTTTTATAGCGGGGGGGAACACCGGGGAGCTGTTTTTT	CASSFIAGGNTGELFF
TRBD2	TRBV4-3	-	TRBJ2-3	TGCGCCAGCATAACCACTAGAGAGACTAGCGGGGGAGACGGCACAGATACGCAGTATTTT	CASITTRETSGGDGTDTQYF
-	TRBV5-4	-	TRBJ2-3	TGTGCCAGCAGCTTGGAGCGCGGGATCACAGATACGCAGTATTTT	CASSLERGITDTQYF
-	TRBV27	once	TRBJ2-3	TGTGCCAGCAGTACCCCGGGACACGGATTCACAGATACGCAGTATTTT	CASSTPGHGFTDTQYF
-	TRBV18	-	TRBJ1-1	TGTGCCAGCTCACCCGACAGAAAGAACACTGAAGCTTTCTTT	CASSPDRKNTEAFF
-	TRBV24-1	-	TRBJ2-3	TGTGCCACCAGTGATCCAGGGGCCAGGGATACGCAGTATTTT	CATSDPGARDTQYF
TRBD1	TRBV28	-	TRBJ2-4	TGTGCCAGCAGTTCTCCCACCCGTCGGACAGGGTTGGGGTACTTC	CASSSPTRRTGLGYF
TRBD2	TRBV19	-	TRBJ2-6	TGTGCCAGTACCGGACTAGCGGGAATCGGTGGGGCCAACGTCCTGACTTTC	CASTGLAGIGGANVLTF
TRBD1	TRBV4-3	-	TRBJ1-2	TGCGCCAGCAGCGATTGGCCAGGGGGCGAAGAGGTGGATGGCTACACCTTC	CASSDWPGGEEVDGYTF
-	TRBV5-1	-	TRBJ1-1	TGCGCCAGCAGCTTGGGGGGAGGGAACACTGAAGCTTTCTTT	CASSLGGGNTEAFF
TRBD2	TRBV19	-	TRBJ2-1	TGTGCCAGTAGTAGTCCCGCGGGGGGGCCTTACAATGAGCAGTTCTTC	CASSSPAGGPYNEQFF
TRBD1	TRBV2	-	TRBJ1-4	TGTGCCAGCCGCCGTCCGGAAGGGGGCTCAACTAATGAAAAACTGTTTTTT	CASRRPEGGSTNEKLFF
-	TRBV19	medium-sized	TRBJ2-1	TGTGCCAGTAGTGCTTCGACAGGGTTTAGCGGTGAGCAGTTCTTC	CASSASTGFSGEQFF
TRBD1	TRBV7-2	-	TRBJ2-4	TGTGCCAGCAGCTTAGTAGGCTCGGACAGGGGGCGCCAGGGAAACATTCAGTACTTC	CASSLVGSDRGRQGNIQYF
TRBD2	TRBV4-3	-	TRBJ2-2	TGCGCCAGCAGCCAAGATAATAGCGGGAGGGCCATCACCGGGGAGCTGTTTTTT	CASSQDNSGRAITGELFF
-	TRBV5-3	-	TRBJ2-7	TGTGCCAGAAGCCCTCACCAGGACGGCCACGGAGGTGAGCAGTACTTC	CARSPHQDGHGGEQYF
TRBD1	TRBV4-1	-	TRBJ1-5	TGCGCCAGCAGCCGTTCCGGGACAGGGGATAGCAATCAGCCCCAGCATTTT	CASSRSGTGDSNQPQHF
TRBD1	TRBV6-5	-	TRBJ2-7	TGTGCCAGCAGTTACTCGTCCGGGACAGGGGACGAGCAGTACTTC	CASSYSSGTGDEQYF
-	TRBV9	-	TRBJ1-3	TGTGCCAGCAGCGTAAGGGGCCTCTCTGGAAACACCATATATTTT	CASSVRGLSGNTIYF
-	TRBV7-6	-	TRBJ2-2	TGTGCCAGCAGCTCAAGGGGCGGGGAGCTGTTTTTT	CASSSRGGELFF
-	TRBV7-2	-	TRBJ1-5	TGTGCCAGCTCCTTTGGCCGCAATCAGCCCCAGCATTTT	CASSFGRNQPQHF
TRBD2	TRBV2	-	TRBJ2-1	TGTGCCACTTGGCGGACTAGCGGGAACAATGAGCAGTTCTTC	CATWRTSGNNEQFF
-	TRBV29-1	-	TRBJ2-1	TGCAGCGGGGGGCTACCTCCCTACAATGAGCAGTTCTTC	CSGGLPPYNEQFF
TRBD1	TRBV7-2	-	TRBJ2-7	TGTGCCAGCAGCCAGATTACCGGGACAGGGGACCACGAGCAGTACTTC	CASSQITGTGDHEQYF
-	TRBV5-5	few	TRBJ1-4	TGTGCCAGCAGCCCGGAGGACAGACAAAATGAAAAACTGTTTTTT	CASSPEDRQNEKLFF
TRBD1	TRBV5-1	-	TRBJ1-2	TGCGCCAGCAGTTTGACAGGGCTAGCTAACTATGGCTACACCTTC	CASSLTGLANYGYTF
TRBD1	TRBV6-4	-	TRBJ2-7	TGTGCCAGCAGTGACGGAACAGGGGCCTCGATCTACGAGCAGTACTTC	CASSDGTGASIYEQYF
TRBD1	TRBV2	-	TRBJ1-1	TGTGCCAGCATGGGACAGGGTTGGACTGAAGCTTTCTTT	CASMGQGWTEAFF
-	TRBV5-4	-	TRBJ1-2	TGTGCCAGCAGCGGGGGGGAGGCCTATGGCTACACCTTC	CASSGGEAYGYTF
TRBD2	TRBV28	-	TRBJ2-5	TGTGCCAGCAGATCCGGCGGGACTAAAGAGACCCAGTACTTC	CASRSGGTKETQYF
TRBD1	TRBV7-9	-	TRBJ2-5	TGTGCCAGCAGCACCCGCCCATACATGGGGACAGTCCAAGAGACCCAGTACTTC	CASSTRPYMGTVQETQYF
-	TRBV24-1	-	TRBJ2-1	TGTGCCACCAGTGACACGACAGTCTCCTACAATGAGCAGTTCTTC	CATSDTTVSYNEQFF
-	TRBV6-6	-	TRBJ2-5	TGTGCCAGCAGTACCCAGGGGACCCCCGGGGAGACCCAGTACTTC	CASSTQGTPGETQYF